A selection of T cell receptor beta chains follows, all from one sample in a study of OX40 agonist ivuxolimab in advanced cancers. The method was immunoSEQ multiplex PCR; TCRdb's version includes in-frame clones alone and lacks a portion of them. There are 40,000 or so clones in the sample; 88% occur only once, and 9.5% to 15% lies in the top ten. Sequenced here: CD4+ or CD8+ T cells sorted from blood, sampled in a trial of the OX40 agonist ivuxolimab. These receptors were collected from an adult with an advanced solid tumor such as melanoma, head and neck, liver or kidney cancer. CDR3s include the opening cysteine and the closing phenylalanine or tryptophan. Fields, in order: D gene, clone size, J gene, V gene, CDR3 DNA, CDR3 protein. A D gene is named only where the DNA matches it firmly. The size of a clone is reported for some rows only, either as once, few or many, or as a class for expanded clones.

NA NA TRBJ2-7 TRBV13 TGTGCCAGCAGCTTAGGGGAGGGCTCCTACGAGCAGTACTTC CASSLGEGSYEQYF
NA NA TRBJ2-5 TRBV12-5 TGTGCTAGTGGTTTAGCCGGGGGAACACAAGAGACCCAGTACTTC CASGLAGGTQETQYF
TRBD2 NA TRBJ2-5 TRBV6-6 TGTGCCAGCAGTTACTCCGGCGGGGGGGCCCTGAAGACCCAGTACTTC CASSYSGGGALKTQYF
TRBD1 NA TRBJ2-1 TRBV15 TGTGCCACCAGCAGAGAAGGGGACAGGGAGGACAATGAGCAGTTCTTC CATSREGDREDNEQFF
TRBD1 NA TRBJ2-7 TRBV11-3 TGTGCCAGCAGCGCCGGGACAGGGCTGGACGAGCAGTACTTC CASSAGTGLDEQYF
NA NA TRBJ2-7 TRBV4-1 TGCGCCAGCAGCCAAGAGGGCGACTCCAGGGTGGACGAGCAGTACTTC CASSQEGDSRVDEQYF
NA NA TRBJ2-2 TRBV2 TGTGCCAGACCGACAGCGGCGAACACCGGGGAGCTGTTTTTT CARPTAANTGELFF
NA NA TRBJ2-5 TRBV30 TGTGCCTGGAGTGTAGACAGCGAAGAGACCCAGTACTTC CAWSVDSEETQYF
NA NA TRBJ2-7 TRBV10-3 TGTGCCAGCAGTGAAGTCACAGTCGACGAGCAGTACTTC CASSEVTVDEQYF
TRBD2 NA TRBJ2-1 TRBV19 TGTGCCAGTAGTTCAAAGCGGGGATTTCACAATGAGCAGTTCTTC CASSSKRGFHNEQFF
TRBD2 NA TRBJ2-1 TRBV6-5 TGTGCCAGCAGTTACGTGCGGGGGGGCCGGGGTGAGCAGTTCTTC CASSYVRGGRGEQFF
NA NA TRBJ1-1 TRBV5-1 TGCGCCAGCAGCTTGGGGAGGAACACTGAAGCTTTCTTT CASSLGRNTEAFF
NA NA TRBJ2-3 TRBV15 TGTGCCACCAGCAGAGAGAGGAGGGAATCAGGGACAGATACGCAGTATTTT CATSRERRESGTDTQYF
TRBD1 few TRBJ1-2 TRBV4-2 TGTGCCAGCAGACAGACAGGGTCTGACGGCTACACCTTC CASRQTGSDGYTF
NA once TRBJ2-2 TRBV5-1 TGCGCCAGCAGCATATTCTACAGAAACGCGAACACCGGGGAGCTGTTTTTT CASSIFYRNANTGELFF
NA medium-sized TRBJ2-3 TRBV11-2 TGTGCCAGCAGCTTGGGCCAAGGGGCAGATACGCAGTATTTT CASSLGQGADTQYF
NA NA TRBJ2-1 TRBV7-9 TGTGCCAGCAGCTTAGGAGGATATGAGCAGTTCTTC CASSLGGYEQFF
TRBD2 NA TRBJ2-1 TRBV18 TGTGCCAGCTCACCCCTCTCGGCGGGAGAGAGCTCCTACAATGAGCAGTTCTTC CASSPLSAGESSYNEQFF
NA NA TRBJ1-3 TRBV11-1 TGTGCCAGCAGCCCGCGGCCTAGGGACACCATATATTTT CASSPRPRDTIYF
TRBD2 NA TRBJ2-4 TRBV6-6 TGTGCCAGCAGTTATTCTAGCGGAAACAAAAACATTCAGTACTTC CASSYSSGNKNIQYF
NA NA TRBJ2-1 TRBV30 TGTGCCTCGTTGGAAGGGGGGGCCAATGAGCAGTTCTTC CASLEGGANEQFF
TRBD1 NA TRBJ1-2 TRBV29-1 TGCAGCGCCGGACAGGGCGGAGGCTACACCTTC CSAGQGGGYTF
TRBD2 NA TRBJ2-1 TRBV7-6 TGTGCCAGCAGCTTAAGCACTAGCGGTTTCCTGGAGCAGTTCTTC CASSLSTSGFLEQFF
NA NA TRBJ2-2 TRBV29-1 TGCAGCGTCACGATTGGCACCGGGGAGCTGTTTTTT CSVTIGTGELFF
NA NA TRBJ1-1 TRBV28 TGTGCCAGCAGTCCACCACAGGGACCCTCTGAAGCTTTCTTT CASSPPQGPSEAFF
NA NA TRBJ2-1 TRBV25-1 TGTGCCAGCAGGTCAGGGGATATAGTTGGCAATGAGCAGTTCTTC CASRSGDIVGNEQFF
NA NA TRBJ2-7 TRBV19 TGTGCCAGTAGTATAGGAGGCAGGGGCGAGCAGTACTTC CASSIGGRGEQYF
TRBD1 NA TRBJ2-5 TRBV7-9 TGTGCCAGCAGCCCACCCGGGACAGGGGCGCGGCGGGAGACCCAGTACTTC CASSPPGTGARRETQYF
NA NA TRBJ1-1 TRBV5-6 TGTGCCAGCAGCTTGCAGGAAGAAGCTTTCTTT CASSLQEEAFF
TRBD2 NA TRBJ2-1 TRBV15 TGTGCCACCAAGACTAGCGGAGTTTACAATGAGCAGTTCTTC CATKTSGVYNEQFF
NA NA TRBJ1-1 TRBV29-1 TGCAGCGTTACTGTAGGGGAAGCTTTCTTT CSVTVGEAFF
NA NA TRBJ1-1 TRBV19 TGTGCCAGTAGTATAGTCGAGGGAATGAACACTGAAGCTTTCTTT CASSIVEGMNTEAFF
NA medium-sized TRBJ1-6 TRBV27 TGTGCCAGCAGCCCCGACCCCACCTATAATTCACCCCTCCACTTT CASSPDPTYNSPLHF
TRBD2 once TRBJ2-7 TRBV19 TGTGCCAGTAGTCCAAGTTTAGCGGGAAGCTACGAGCAGTACTTC CASSPSLAGSYEQYF
TRBD1 NA TRBJ2-3 TRBV5-4 TGTGCCAGCAGCGACAAAATCTTGTGGGGACAGGGTCCTAGCACAGATACGCAGTATTTT CASSDKILWGQGPSTDTQYF
NA NA TRBJ2-7 TRBV7-8 TGTGCCAGCAGCTCCCGGCCTCAGGGGTACGAGCAGTACTTC CASSSRPQGYEQYF
TRBD1 NA TRBJ1-2 TRBV11-2 TGTGCCAGCAGCGATCGGACAGGGGCCGGTGGCTACACCTTC CASSDRTGAGGYTF
NA NA TRBJ1-2 TRBV4-1 TGCGCCAGCAGCCAAGCTGCAGGGACCTATGGCTACACCTTC CASSQAAGTYGYTF
NA once TRBJ2-2 TRBV6-5 TGTGCCAGCTCCCTTAACACCGGGGAGCTGTTTTTT CASSLNTGELFF
NA NA TRBJ2-3 TRBV2 TGTGCCAGCAGTCAGCTAGTATCCCTCACAGATACGCAGTATTTT CASSQLVSLTDTQYF
NA NA TRBJ1-2 TRBV6-6 TGTGCCAGCAGTTTTCTGGACACCTATGGCTACACCTTC CASSFLDTYGYTF
TRBD1 NA TRBJ1-6 TRBV6-1 TGTGCCAGCAGGAGCCCGGGACAGGGTTATTCACCCCTCCACTTT CASRSPGQGYSPLHF
NA once TRBJ2-1 TRBV11-3 TGTGCCAGCAGCACCGACGGGGGCTCCTACAATGAGCAGTTCTTC CASSTDGGSYNEQFF
NA NA TRBJ1-2 TRBV10-3 TGTGCCATCAGTGAAAACGGGGGGGGTCTAAGCGGCTACACCTTC CAISENGGGLSGYTF
TRBD1 NA TRBJ2-3 TRBV10-2 TGCGCCACCTCCCTAGGGACAGGGTTAGATACGCAGTATTTT CATSLGTGLDTQYF
NA NA TRBJ1-2 TRBV19 TGTGCCAGTAGTATGGTGGGGGCTGCTGGCTACACCTTC CASSMVGAAGYTF
NA NA TRBJ2-7 TRBV19 TGTGCCAGTTCTTTGGACAGCCGGGTCGAGCAGTACTTC CASSLDSRVEQYF
TRBD1 medium-sized TRBJ2-3 TRBV11-2 TGTGCCAGCAGCCACGGACAGGGCGCAGATACGCAGTATTTT CASSHGQGADTQYF
TRBD2 NA TRBJ2-7 TRBV29-1 TGTAGCGTTCTCACCGGGACTAGCTACGAGCAGTACTTC CSVLTGTSYEQYF
TRBD2 NA TRBJ2-3 TRBV7-6 TGTGCCAGCAGCTTAGCCGCCTCTAGCGGGGGAGGAGATACGCAGTATTTT CASSLAASSGGGDTQYF
NA NA TRBJ2-2 TRBV7-9 TGTGCCAGCAGCCCCTCTGCCCTCACCGGGGAGCTGTTTTTT CASSPSALTGELFF
NA few TRBJ2-5 TRBV14 TGTGCCAGCAGCTTGAGTATCGGGACCCAGTACTTC CASSLSIGTQYF
NA NA TRBJ2-1 TRBV11-1 TGTGCCAGCAGCTTGGAGGTCCCAGGGGATGAGCAGTTCTTC CASSLEVPGDEQFF